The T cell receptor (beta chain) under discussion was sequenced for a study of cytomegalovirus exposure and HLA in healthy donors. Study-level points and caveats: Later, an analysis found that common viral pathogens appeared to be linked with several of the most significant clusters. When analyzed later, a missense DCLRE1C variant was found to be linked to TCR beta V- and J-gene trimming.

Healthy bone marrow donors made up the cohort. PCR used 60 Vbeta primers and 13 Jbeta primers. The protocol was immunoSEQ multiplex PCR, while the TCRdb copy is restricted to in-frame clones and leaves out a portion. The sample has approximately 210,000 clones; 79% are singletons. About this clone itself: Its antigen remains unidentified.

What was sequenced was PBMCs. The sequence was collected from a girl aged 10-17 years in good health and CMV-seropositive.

CDR3 sequence: CASSPGGSLRAFF. The CDR3, as DNA: TGTGCCAGCAGTCCCGGCGGGAGCCTTCGGGCTTTCTTT. The chain is built from TRBV6-5 and TRBJ1-1, with D unclear. V gave up 5 bases and J gave up 11 bases, with 18 bases separating them. The CDR3 sequence is 13 residues long. In germline, CDR1 is MNHEY, CDR2 SVGAGI.